These 31 T cell receptor beta chains came from one sample sequenced in a study of blood T cell repertoires in COVID-19. Here immunoSEQ multiplex PCR was the method, and the copy in TCRdb shows in-frame clones only, minus some. The data contain 150,000 to 200,000 clones, about 72% of them singletons. Sequences were obtained from PBMCs or T cells enriched from blood (not recorded which). The receptor source for this set is a woman in her fifties or sixties who had recovered from COVID-19.

The chain uses TRBV5-6 and TRBJ1-2; D possibly corresponds to TRBD1 (5 bases). Germline CDR1 is SGHDT and CDR2 is YYEEEE. Trimming took off 0 bases at V and 11 bases at J, with 14 bases between the two ends. This CDR3 has 13 amino acids. The CDR3, as DNA: TGTGCCAGCAGCTTGGGGTCCGGGGGACGGTACACCTTC. Its translation: CASSLGSGGRYTF.

The chain recombines TRBV5-8 with TRBJ1-6; D remains ambiguous. In germline, CDR1 is SGHTS, CDR2 YDEGEE. Trimming left V 10 bases short and J 7 bases short, with 6 bases between. This CDR3 region has 10 residues. The CDR3 DNA is TGTGCCCTCTTCAATTCACCCCTCCACTTT. Protein: CALFNSPLHF.

V usage is TRBV5-1 and J usage is TRBJ2-5, with D perhaps matching TRBD2 (6 bases). Per the germline V gene, CDR1 is SGHRS and CDR2 is YFSETQ. V was pared by 0 bases and J by 5 bases, with 11 bases between. This CDR3 region has 14 residues. Written as DNA, the CDR3 is TGCGCCAGCAGCTTGGGACTAGTGGGGGAGACCCAGTACTTC. This translates into CASSLGLVGETQYF.

The chain has TRBV18 and TRBJ1-2, with TRBD1 matching 7 bases. The V segment lost 5 bases and the J segment 8 bases; nucleotides outside the gene matches: 8. This CDR3 contains 13 residues. Germline CDR1 is KGHSH and CDR2 is LQKENI. The CDR3 sequence: CASSNTGVPGYTF. CDR3 bases: TGTGCCAGCTCAAATACAGGGGTTCCCGGCTACACCTTC. The variable domain in full, completed from reference TRBV18 and TRBJ1-2, reads NAGVMQNPRHLVRRRGQEARLRCSPMKGHSHVYWYRQLPEEGLKFMVYLQKENIIDESGMPKERFSAEFPKEGPSILRIQQVVRGDSAAYFCASSNTGVPGYTFGSGTRLTVV.

J is TRBJ2-7 and V is TRBV7-8; D possibly corresponds to TRBD1 (5 bases). Trimming stripped 5 bases from V and 3 bases from J, with 17 bases between. Germline V gene lookup returns CDR1 SGHVS and CDR2 FQNEAQ. The CDR3 loop spans 15 amino acids. CDR3 nucleotides: TGTGCCAGCAGCGAACTCTTGGACATTAACTACGAGCAGTACTTC. This encodes CASSELLDINYEQYF.

The chain has TRBV28 and TRBJ1-2, with 8 bases matching TRBD1. The V gene's germline CDR1 is MDHEN and CDR2 SYDVKM. The V gene end was trimmed by 1 base and the J gene end by 4 bases; junction bases not matched to a gene: 8. CDR3 size: 16 residues. The CDR3 sequence: CASSLSGTGSSYGYTF. The CDR3 DNA follows: TGTGCCAGCAGTTTATCAGGGACAGGATCGAGCTATGGCTACACCTTC.

The chain combines TRBV19 with TRBJ1-1; D call uncertain. Trimming took off 7 bases at V and 1 base at J, with 10 bases between the two ends. The CDR3 consists of 13 residues. Germline V gene sequence: CDR1 LNHDA, CDR2 SQIVND (reference sequence). CDR3 nucleotide sequence: TGTGCCAGTACTTTAGTCGGGAACACTGAAGCTTTCTTT. As protein: CASTLVGNTEAFF.

This clone was picked up one time. This chain uses TRBV11-2 with TRBJ1-1, with TRBD1 as a possible D gene (6 bases). The germline V gene has CDR1 SGHAT and CDR2 FQNNGV. The V end lost 6 bases, the J end lost 5 bases, and 13 bases lay between the germline ends. The CDR3 is made up of 13 amino acids. In nucleotides, the CDR3 is TGTGCCAGCAGGAAGGGGGGGCAGACTGAAGCTTTCTTT. Its translation is CASRKGGQTEAFF.

The chain links TRBV28 to TRBJ2-5, with D perhaps TRBD2 (5 bases). The CDR3 is made up of 15 amino acids. CDR1 and CDR2 (germline): MDHEN, SYDVKM. V was clipped by 9 bases and J by 0 bases, with 17 bases between them. Written as DNA, the CDR3 is TGTGCCAGTTGCTTTACCATGGAGGACCAAGAGACCCAGTACTTC. Its protein is CASCFTMEDQETQYF.

The rearrangement links TRBV10-1 to TRBJ2-4; 12 nucleotides match TRBD2. Trimming took 3 bases from V and 8 from J; bases not matched to a gene: 5. Germline assignment: CDR1 WNHNN and CDR2 SYGVQD (reference sequence). The CDR3 totals 15 residues. The CDR3 region has the DNA TGCGCCAGCAGTGAAGGACTAGCGGGAAGGGACATTCAGTACTTC. Its translation is CASSEGLAGRDIQYF.

The chain joins TRBV5-8 to TRBJ1-2; no reliable D call. CDR1 is SGHTS, CDR2 YDEGEE, per germline. The CDR3 sequence is 14 residues long. V lost 0 bases and J lost 0, with 6 bases in between. CDR3 nucleotide sequence: TGTGCCAGCAGCTTGGCCCCAGCTAACTATGGCTACACCTTC. Amino acids: CASSLAPANYGYTF.

The chain uses TRBV11-2 and TRBJ1-2; D ambiguous. Germline V gives CDR1 SGHAT, CDR2 FQNNGV. V dropped 0 bases and J dropped 8 bases, with 10 bases sitting between them. CDR3 length: 13 amino acids. CDR3 nucleotide sequence: TGTGCCAGCAGCTTAGACCCCGGGGAAGGCTACACCTTC. As protein: CASSLDPGEGYTF.

This clone was counted a single time. This rearrangement joins TRBV6-5 to TRBJ2-5, with a weak D call TRBD1 (6 bases). This CDR3 comprises 13 residues. The V and J ends lost 4 bases and 5 bases respectively, with 11 bases between them. CDR1 is MNHEY and CDR2 is SVGAGI in the germline V gene. The CDR3 sequence is CASSLQGLETQYF. Written as DNA, the CDR3 is TGTGCCAGCAGTTTGCAGGGGTTGGAGACCCAGTACTTC.

Details on this clone: This specimen includes other DNA sequences encoding the same CDR3. J is TRBJ2-1 and V is TRBV19; no definite D call. Germline V gene sequence: CDR1 LNHDA, CDR2 SQIVND (reference sequence). V lost 2 bases to trimming and J lost 7 bases, with 3 bases between them. The CDR3 has 11 amino acids. The CDR3 here is CASSILNEQFF. DNA of the CDR3: TGTGCCAGTAGTATATTAAATGAGCAGTTCTTC.

The chain combines TRBV4-2 with TRBJ2-6, with 7 bases fitting TRBD1. The germline V gene has CDR1 LGHNA and CDR2 YNFKEQ. The CDR3 length is 17 residues. The V and J ends lost 1 base and 1 base, in that order; junction bases with no gene match: 4. CDR3 sequence reads: CASSQGEGASGANVLTF. The CDR3 DNA is TGTGCCAGCAGCCAAGGTGAGGGGGCGTCTGGGGCCAACGTCCTGACTTTC.

The chain carries TRBV29-1 and TRBJ1-2, with 8 nucleotides matching TRBD1. The V gene's germline CDR1 is SQVTM and CDR2 ANQGSEA. Losses at the gene ends were 4 bases for V and 8 bases for J; bases not matched to a gene: 24. The CDR3 length is 18 residues. In DNA form, the CDR3 reads TGCAGCGTTGGAGCTATAGGACAGGGATTGGGACCCCAGAAAGGCTACACCTTC. The encoded protein is CSVGAIGQGLGPQKGYTF.

The J gene is TRBJ2-7, the V gene TRBV6-6; TRBD1 aligns across 7 bases. CDR1 is MNHNY and CDR2 is SVGAGI in the germline V gene (reference sequence). The junction had 3 bases not matched to a gene; V was cut back by 7 bases and J by 6 bases. The CDR3 loop spans 11 amino acids. In DNA form, the CDR3 reads TGTGCCAGCAATAAGGGGGCCGAGCAGTACTTC. Translated, it gives CASNKGAEQYF.

The chain has TRBV12-5 and TRBJ1-2; D is unresolved. CDR3 length: 14 amino acids. Germline CDR1 LGHNT, CDR2 FRNRAP. Deletions cut 3 bases from V and 4 bases from J, with 12 bases between. CDR3: CASGLGLGVYGYTF. CDR3 nucleotide sequence: TGTGCTAGTGGTTTAGGACTCGGGGTCTATGGCTACACCTTC.

The chain uses TRBV5-8 and TRBJ1-4; possible D gene TRBD1, 5 bases. Germline V lookup: CDR1 SGHTS, CDR2 YDEGEE. The germline V and J ends were trimmed by 0 bases and 8 bases, with 20 bases remaining between them. The CDR3 runs 17 residues. Written as DNA, the CDR3 is TGTGCCAGCAGCTTGGGGGGCTCCCCGGGGGAGAGCGAAAAACTGTTTTTT. Protein: CASSLGGSPGESEKLFF.

The gene calls are TRBV5-6 and TRBJ2-2; the match to TRBD2 covers 8 bases. This CDR3 contains 15 residues. Losses at the gene ends were 2 bases for V and 6 bases for J; bases not matched to a gene: 6. CDR1 and CDR2 from the germline V gene are SGHDT and YYEEEE. CDR3: CASSFEREIAGELFF. For the CDR3, the DNA is TGTGCCAGCAGCTTTGAGCGGGAGATAGCCGGGGAGCTGTTTTTT.

J is TRBJ1-2 and V is TRBV4-2, with 9 bases fitting TRBD1. The V gene's germline CDR1 is LGHNA and CDR2 YNFKEQ. This CDR3 region has 15 residues. The V gene end was trimmed by 1 base and the J gene end by 4 bases; junction bases not matched to a gene: 4. CDR3 residues: CASSQGDRVGYGYTF. The CDR3 region has the DNA TGTGCCAGCAGCCAAGGGGACAGGGTGGGCTATGGCTACACCTTC.

This clone was counted only a few times. The V gene is TRBV28, the J gene TRBJ1-2; TRBD1 matches 7 bases. Germline CDR1 and CDR2: MDHEN and SYDVKM. J was trimmed by 7 bases and V by 6 bases; bases with no gene match: 8. The CDR3 spans 13 residues. CDR3 region: CASSSVDRPGYTF. The CDR3 nucleotides read TGTGCCAGCAGCTCCGTGGACAGGCCTGGCTACACCTTC.

This chain uses TRBV4-3 with TRBJ2-6; D remains unclear. The CDR3 totals 15 residues. Germline lookup yields CDR1 LGHNA and CDR2 YSLEER. The V gene lost 4 bases and the J gene lost 2 bases, with 9 bases spanning the gap. CDR3 loop: CASSPQVAGANVLTF. The CDR3 nucleotides read TGCGCCAGCAGCCCCCAGGTGGCTGGGGCCAACGTCCTGACTTTC.

The chain uses TRBV10-3 and TRBJ2-7; 10 nucleotides agree with TRBD1. CDR1 is ENHRY, CDR2 SYGVKD, per germline. The CDR3 runs 14 residues. Germline trimming cut 4 bases from V and 2 bases from J; bases unmatched to any gene: 2. The DNA for the CDR3 is TGTGCCATCAGTGCCGGACAGGGGGCCTACGAGCAGTACTTC. Its protein product is CAISAGQGAYEQYF.

The chain links TRBV7-3 to TRBJ2-7; 9 nucleotides agree with TRBD1. The CDR3 covers 15 residues. V gave up 2 bases and J gave up 5 bases; unmatched junction bases: 7. CDR1 is SGHTA, CDR2 FQGTGA, per germline. CDR3: CASSLWGQGRDEQYF. The CDR3 coding sequence is TGTGCCAGCAGCTTATGGGGACAGGGTCGGGACGAGCAGTACTTC.

The chain employs TRBV2 and TRBJ2-7, with D possibly being TRBD2 (5 bases). Trimming left V 4 bases short and J 2 bases short, with 9 bases between. Germline V CDR1 and CDR2: SNHLY, FYNNEI. The CDR3 runs 13 residues. CDR3 coding DNA: TGTGCCAGCAGTGCGTCGGGGACCTACGAGCAGTACTTC. Translated, it gives CASSASGTYEQYF.

J is TRBJ1-1 and V is TRBV11-2; no clear D gene. Trimming removed 1 base at V and 1 base at J, with 10 bases between. The CDR3 extends over 15 amino acids. In germline, CDR1 is SGHAT, CDR2 FQNNGV. CDR3 coding DNA: TGTGCCAGCAGCTTAGGGCAGGTCGGGAACACTGAAGCTTTCTTT. Residues: CASSLGQVGNTEAFF.

There are a few counts of this clone. The rearrangement joins TRBV28 to TRBJ1-6, with D unresolved. V was clipped by 4 bases and J by 7 bases, with 5 bases between them. The length of the CDR3 is 12 residues. Per germline, CDR1 MDHEN and CDR2 SYDVKM. CDR3 coding DNA: TGTGCCAGCAGTTCAGTAAATTCACCCCTCCACTTT. Translation gives CASSSVNSPLHF.

The CDR3 is CASSPHRQKTSYGYTF. CDR3 DNA: TGTGCCAGCAGCCCCCACCGACAGAAGACTTCTTATGGCTACACCTTC. The gene calls are TRBV11-2 and TRBJ1-2; D is possibly TRBD1 (5 bases). The V end lost 5 bases, the J end lost 5 bases, and 21 bases lay between the germline ends. In germline, CDR1 is SGHAT, CDR2 FQNNGV. This CDR3 comprises 16 residues. Drawing the rest from reference TRBV11-2 and TRBJ1-2, the complete variable domain is EAGVAQSPRYKIIEKRQSVAFWCNPISGHATLYWYQQILGQGPKLLIQFQNNGVVDDSQLPKDRFSAERLKGVDSTLKIQPAKLEDSAVYLCASSPHRQKTSYGYTFGSGTRLTVV.

The chain couples TRBV18 to TRBJ2-5, with 10 bases aligning to TRBD2. The CDR3 is 15 residues long. V was clipped by 2 bases and J by 3 bases; unmatched bases: 3. CDR1 is KGHSH, CDR2 LQKENI, per germline. In DNA form, the CDR3 reads TGTGCCAGCTCACCAAAACTAGCGGGGAAAGAGACCCAGTACTTC. Protein sequence: CASSPKLAGKETQYF.

The chain combines TRBV7-3 with TRBJ2-1; no definite D call. The CDR3 extends over 13 amino acids. Trimming pared 1 base from V and 5 bases from J, leaving 6 bases between. Germline V gene lookup returns CDR1 SGHTA and CDR2 FQGTGA. The CDR3 DNA sequence: TGTGCCAGCAGCTTAAACAGTGACAATGAGCAGTTCTTC. It is translated as CASSLNSDNEQFF. Complete variable domain (other parts from reference TRBV7-3 and TRBJ2-1): GAGVSQTPSNKVTEKGKYVELRCDPISGHTALYWYRQSLGQGPEFLIYFQGTGAADDSGLPNDRFFAVRPEGSVSTLKIQRTERGDSAVYLCASSLNSDNEQFFGPGTRLTVL.